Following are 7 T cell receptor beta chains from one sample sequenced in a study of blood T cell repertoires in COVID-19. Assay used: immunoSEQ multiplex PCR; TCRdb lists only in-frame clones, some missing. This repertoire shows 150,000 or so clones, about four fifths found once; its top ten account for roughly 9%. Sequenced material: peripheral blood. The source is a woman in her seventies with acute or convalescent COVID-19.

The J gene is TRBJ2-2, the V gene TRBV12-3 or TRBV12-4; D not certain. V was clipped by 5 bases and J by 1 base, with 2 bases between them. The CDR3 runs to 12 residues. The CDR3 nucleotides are TGTGCCAGCAGTCGGAACACCGGGGAGCTGTTTTTT. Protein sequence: CASSRNTGELFF.

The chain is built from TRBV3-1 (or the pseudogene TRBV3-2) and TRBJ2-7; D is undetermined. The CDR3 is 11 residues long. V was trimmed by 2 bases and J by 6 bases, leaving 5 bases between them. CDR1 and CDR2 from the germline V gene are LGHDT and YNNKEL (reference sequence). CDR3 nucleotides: TGTGCCAGCAGCCAACTCTCCGAGCAGTACTTC. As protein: CASSQLSEQYF.

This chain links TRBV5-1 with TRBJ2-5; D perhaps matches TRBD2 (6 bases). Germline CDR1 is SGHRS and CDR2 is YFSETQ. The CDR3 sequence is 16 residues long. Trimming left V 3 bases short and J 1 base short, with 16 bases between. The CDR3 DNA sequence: TGCGCCAGCAGCTCGAGTGTACTAGCAGGCCAAGAGACCCAGTACTTC. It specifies CASSSSVLAGQETQYF. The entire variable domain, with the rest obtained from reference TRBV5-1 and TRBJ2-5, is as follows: KAGVTQTPRYLIKTRGQQVTLSCSPISGHRSVSWYQQTPGQGLQFLFEYFSETQRNKGNFPGRFSGRQFSNSRSEMNVSTLELGDSALYLCASSSSVLAGQETQYFGPGTRLLVL.

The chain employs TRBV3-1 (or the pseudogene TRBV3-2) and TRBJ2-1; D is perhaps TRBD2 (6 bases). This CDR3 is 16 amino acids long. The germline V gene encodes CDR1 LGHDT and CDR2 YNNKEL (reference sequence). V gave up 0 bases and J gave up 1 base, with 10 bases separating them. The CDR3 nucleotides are TGTGCCAGCAGCCAAGACCCGAGCGGGTCCTACAATGAGCAGTTCTTC. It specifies CASSQDPSGSYNEQFF.

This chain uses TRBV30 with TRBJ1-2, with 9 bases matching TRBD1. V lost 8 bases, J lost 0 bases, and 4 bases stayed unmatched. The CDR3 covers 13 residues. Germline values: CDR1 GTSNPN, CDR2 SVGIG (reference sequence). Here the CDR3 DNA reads TGTGCCAGGACAGGGGAGACTAACTATGGCTACACCTTC. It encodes CARTGETNYGYTF. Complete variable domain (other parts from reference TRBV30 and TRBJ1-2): SQTIHQWPATLVQPVGSPLSLECTVEGTSNPNLYWYRQAAGRGLQLLFYSVGIGQISSEVPQNLSASRPQDRQFILSSKKLLLSDSGFYLCARTGETNYGYTFGSGTRLTVV.

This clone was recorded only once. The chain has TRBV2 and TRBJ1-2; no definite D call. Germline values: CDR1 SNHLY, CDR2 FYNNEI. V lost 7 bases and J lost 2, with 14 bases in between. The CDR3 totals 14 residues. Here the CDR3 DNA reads TGTGCCAGCACCGTTATAGAGTCCAACTATGGCTACACCTTC. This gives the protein CASTVIESNYGYTF.

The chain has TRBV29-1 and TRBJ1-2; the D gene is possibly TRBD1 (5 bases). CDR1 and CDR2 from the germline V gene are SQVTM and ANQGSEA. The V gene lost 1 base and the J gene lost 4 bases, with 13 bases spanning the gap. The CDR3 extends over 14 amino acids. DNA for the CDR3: TGCAGCGTTGAAGGCGGGGACTCGGTCTATGGCTACACCTTC. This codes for CSVEGGDSVYGYTF.